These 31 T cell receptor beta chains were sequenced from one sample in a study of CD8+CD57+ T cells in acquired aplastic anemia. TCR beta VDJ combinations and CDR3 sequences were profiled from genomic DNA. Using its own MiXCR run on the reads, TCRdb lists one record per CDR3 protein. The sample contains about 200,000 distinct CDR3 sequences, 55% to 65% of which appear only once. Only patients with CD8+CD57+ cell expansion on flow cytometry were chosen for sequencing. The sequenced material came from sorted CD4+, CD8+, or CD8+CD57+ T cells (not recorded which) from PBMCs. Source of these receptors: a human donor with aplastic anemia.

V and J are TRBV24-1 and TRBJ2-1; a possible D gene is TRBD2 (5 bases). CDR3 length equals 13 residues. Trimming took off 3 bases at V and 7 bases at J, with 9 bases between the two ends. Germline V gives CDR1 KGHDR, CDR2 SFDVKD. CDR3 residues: CATSDGGGNEQFF. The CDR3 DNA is TGTGCCACCAGTGATGGAGGTGGGAATGAGCAGTTCTTC.

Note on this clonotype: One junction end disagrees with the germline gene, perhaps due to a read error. CDR3 loop: CSVEGSSEQYF. The CDR3 coding sequence is TGCAGCGTTGAGGGTTCCTCCGAGCAGTACTTC. The chain carries TRBV29-1 and TRBJ2-7, with unresolved D. The CDR3 contains 11 residues. Germline V gene sequence: CDR1 SQVTM, CDR2 ANQGSEA.

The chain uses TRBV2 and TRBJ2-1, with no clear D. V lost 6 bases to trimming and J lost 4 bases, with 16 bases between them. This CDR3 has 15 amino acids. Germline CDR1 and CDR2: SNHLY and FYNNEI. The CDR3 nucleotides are TGTGCCAGCAGCTTTGACCAGGCCCGATACAATGAGCAGTTCTTC. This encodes CASSFDQARYNEQFF.

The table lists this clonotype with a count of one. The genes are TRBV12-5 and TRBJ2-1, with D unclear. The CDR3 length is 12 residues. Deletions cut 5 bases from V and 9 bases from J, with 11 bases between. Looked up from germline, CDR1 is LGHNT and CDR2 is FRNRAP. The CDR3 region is CASGTVSVEQFF. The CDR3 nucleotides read TGTGCTAGTGGTACCGTATCGGTTGAGCAGTTCTTC.

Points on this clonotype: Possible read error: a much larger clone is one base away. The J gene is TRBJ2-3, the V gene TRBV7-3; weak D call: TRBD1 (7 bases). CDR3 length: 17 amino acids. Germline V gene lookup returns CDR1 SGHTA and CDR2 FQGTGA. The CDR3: CASSQVGGQLSTGTQYF. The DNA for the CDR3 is TGCGCCAGCAGCCAAGTCGGGGGACAGCTAAGCACAGGTACGCAGTATTTT.

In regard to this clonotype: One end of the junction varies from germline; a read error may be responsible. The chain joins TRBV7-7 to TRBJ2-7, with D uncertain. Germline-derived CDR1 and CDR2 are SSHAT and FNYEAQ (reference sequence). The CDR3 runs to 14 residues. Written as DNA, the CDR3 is TGTGCTAGCAGCCCCCACAGTGGGACCTACGAGCAGTACTTC. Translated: CASSPHSGTYEQYF.

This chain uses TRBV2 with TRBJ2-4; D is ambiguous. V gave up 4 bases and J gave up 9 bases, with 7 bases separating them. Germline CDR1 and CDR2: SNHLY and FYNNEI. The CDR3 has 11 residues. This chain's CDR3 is CASSAPLIQYF. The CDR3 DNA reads TGTGCCAGCAGTGCTCCTCTCATTCAGTACTTC.

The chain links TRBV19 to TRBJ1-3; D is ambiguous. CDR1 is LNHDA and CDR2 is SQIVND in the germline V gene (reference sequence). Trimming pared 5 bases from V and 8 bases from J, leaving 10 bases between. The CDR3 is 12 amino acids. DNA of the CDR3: TGTGCCAGTAGTGCGTCCGGTGACACCATATATTTT. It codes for CASSASGDTIYF. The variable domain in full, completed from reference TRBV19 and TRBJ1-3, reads DGGITQSPKYLFRKEGQNVTLSCEQNLNHDAMYWYRQDPGQGLRLIYYSQIVNDFQKGDIAEGYSVSREKKESFPLTVTSAQKNPTAFYLCASSASGDTIYFGEGSWLTVV.

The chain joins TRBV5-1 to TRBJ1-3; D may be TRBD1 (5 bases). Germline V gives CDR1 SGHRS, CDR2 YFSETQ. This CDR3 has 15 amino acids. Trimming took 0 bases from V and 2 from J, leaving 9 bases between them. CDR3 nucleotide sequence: TGCGCCAGCAGCTTGGAAGGGGCGGCTGGAAACACCATATATTTT. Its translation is CASSLEGAAGNTIYF.

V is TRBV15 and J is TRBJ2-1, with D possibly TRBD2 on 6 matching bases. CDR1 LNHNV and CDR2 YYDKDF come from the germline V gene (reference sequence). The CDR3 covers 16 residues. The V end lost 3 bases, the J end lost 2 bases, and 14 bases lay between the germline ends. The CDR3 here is CATSSLEGGAYNEQFF. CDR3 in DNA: TGTGCCACCAGCAGCCTTGAAGGCGGGGCCTACAATGAGCAGTTCTTC.

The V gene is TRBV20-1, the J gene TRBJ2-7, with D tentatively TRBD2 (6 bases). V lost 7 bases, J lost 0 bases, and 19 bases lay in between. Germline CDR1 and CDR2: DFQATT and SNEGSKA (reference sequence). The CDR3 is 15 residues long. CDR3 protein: CSGSALAGYSYEQYF. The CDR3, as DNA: TGCAGTGGTTCCGCGCTCGCGGGGTACTCCTACGAGCAGTACTTC.

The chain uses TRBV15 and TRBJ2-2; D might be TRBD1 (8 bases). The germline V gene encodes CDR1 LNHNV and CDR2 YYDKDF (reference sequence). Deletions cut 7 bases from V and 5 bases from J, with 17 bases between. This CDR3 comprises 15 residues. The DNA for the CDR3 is TGTGCCACCAAATCAGGACAGGGAGGGACCGGGGAGCTGTTTTTT. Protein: CATKSGQGGTGELFF.

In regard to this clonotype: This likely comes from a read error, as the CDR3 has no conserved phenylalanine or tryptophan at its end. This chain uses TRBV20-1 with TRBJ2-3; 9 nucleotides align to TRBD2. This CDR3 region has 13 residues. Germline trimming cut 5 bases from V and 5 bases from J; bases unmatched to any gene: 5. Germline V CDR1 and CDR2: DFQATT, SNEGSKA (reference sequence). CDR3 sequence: CSAGGGAGDTQYL. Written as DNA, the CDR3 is TGCAGTGCTGGCGGGGGGGCAGGAGATACGCAGTATCTT.

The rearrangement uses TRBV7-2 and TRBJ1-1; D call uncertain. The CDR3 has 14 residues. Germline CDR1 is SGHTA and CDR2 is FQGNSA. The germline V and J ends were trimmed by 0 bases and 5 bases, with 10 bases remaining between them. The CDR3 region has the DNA TGTGCCAGCAGCTTAGCAGGTATAGGGACTGAAGCTTTCTTT. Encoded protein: CASSLAGIGTEAFF.

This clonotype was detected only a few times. DNA for the CDR3: TGTGCCAGCAGCTTGTGGGGGGCCACTGAAGCTTTCTTT. Translating it yields CASSLWGATEAFF. The chain has TRBV5-8 and TRBJ1-1, with a tentative D call TRBD1 (6 bases). Germline V gene data show CDR1 as SGHTS and CDR2 as YDEGEE. The CDR3 is made up of 13 amino acids. V lost 1 base to trimming and J lost 4 bases, with 8 bases between them.

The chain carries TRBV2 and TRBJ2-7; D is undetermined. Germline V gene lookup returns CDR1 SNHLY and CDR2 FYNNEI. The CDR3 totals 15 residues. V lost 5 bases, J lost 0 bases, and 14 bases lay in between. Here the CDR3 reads CASSSFQVTSYEQYF. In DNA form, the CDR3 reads TGTGCCAGCAGTTCCTTCCAGGTTACCTCCTACGAGCAGTACTTC.

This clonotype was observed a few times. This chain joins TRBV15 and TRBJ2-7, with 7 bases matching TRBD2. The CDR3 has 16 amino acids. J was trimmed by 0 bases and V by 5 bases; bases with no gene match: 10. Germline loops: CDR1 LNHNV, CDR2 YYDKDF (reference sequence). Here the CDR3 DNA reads TGTGCCACCAGCGACAGTAGCGGGCTAAGCTCCTACGAGCAGTACTTC. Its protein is CATSDSSGLSSYEQYF.

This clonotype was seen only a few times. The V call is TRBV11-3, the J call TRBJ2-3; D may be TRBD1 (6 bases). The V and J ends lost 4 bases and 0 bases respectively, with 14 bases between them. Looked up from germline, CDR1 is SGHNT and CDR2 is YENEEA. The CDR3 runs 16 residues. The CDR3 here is CASSSPDSPSTDTQYF. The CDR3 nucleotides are TGTGCCAGCAGCTCTCCGGACAGTCCGAGCACAGATACGCAGTATTTT.

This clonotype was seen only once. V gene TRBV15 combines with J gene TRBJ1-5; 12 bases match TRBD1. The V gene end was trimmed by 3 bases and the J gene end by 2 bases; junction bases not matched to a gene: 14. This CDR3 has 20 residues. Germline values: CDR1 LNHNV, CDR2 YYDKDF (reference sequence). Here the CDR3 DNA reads TGTGCCACCAGCAGCTCCAGGTCGGGACAGGGGGCTTTCGGCAATCAGCCCCAGCATTTT. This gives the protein CATSSSRSGQGAFGNQPQHF.

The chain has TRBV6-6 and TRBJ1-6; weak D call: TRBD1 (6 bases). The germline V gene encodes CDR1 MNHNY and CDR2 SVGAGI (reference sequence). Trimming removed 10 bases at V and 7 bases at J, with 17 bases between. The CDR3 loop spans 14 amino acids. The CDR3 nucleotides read TGTGCCATCTCAATTGGGGGGGCAAATTCACCCCTCCACTTT. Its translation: CAISIGGANSPLHF.

The CDR3 region is CASSPGQGGGYGYTF. CDR3 DNA: TGTGCCAGCAGCCCGGGACAGGGTGGCGGCTATGGCTACACCTTC. The chain couples TRBV14 to TRBJ1-2; 9 bases fit TRBD1. Germline assignment: CDR1 SGHDN and CDR2 FVKESK. Trimming removed 4 bases from V and 4 bases from J; junction bases left unmatched: 7. The CDR3 is made up of 15 amino acids.

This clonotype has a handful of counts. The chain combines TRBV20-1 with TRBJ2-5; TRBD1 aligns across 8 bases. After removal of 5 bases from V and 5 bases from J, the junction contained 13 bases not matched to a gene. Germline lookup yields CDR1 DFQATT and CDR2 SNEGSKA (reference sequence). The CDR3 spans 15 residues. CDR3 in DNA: TGCAGTGCTTCCGACAGGGGAAGGATCTCGGAGACCCAGTACTTC. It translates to CSASDRGRISETQYF.

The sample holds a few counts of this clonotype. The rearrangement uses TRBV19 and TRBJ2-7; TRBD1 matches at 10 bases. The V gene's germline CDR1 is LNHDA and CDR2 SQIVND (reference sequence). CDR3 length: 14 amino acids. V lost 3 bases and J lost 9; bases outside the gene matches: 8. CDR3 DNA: TGTGCCAGTAGTATTCTTGACAGGGGGCTACCGCAGTACTTC. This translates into CASSILDRGLPQYF.

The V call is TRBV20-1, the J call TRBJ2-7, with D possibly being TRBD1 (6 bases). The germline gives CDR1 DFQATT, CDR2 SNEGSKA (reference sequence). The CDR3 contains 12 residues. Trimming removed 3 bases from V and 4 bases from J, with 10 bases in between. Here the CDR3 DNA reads TGCAGTGCTAGGAGGACAGCTTACGAGCAGTACTTC. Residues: CSARRTAYEQYF.

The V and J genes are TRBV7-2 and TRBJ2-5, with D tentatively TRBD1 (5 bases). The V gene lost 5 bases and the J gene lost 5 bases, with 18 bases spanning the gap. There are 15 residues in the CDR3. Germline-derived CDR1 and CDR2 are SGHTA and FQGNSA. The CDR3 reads CASSPGPDPGETQYF. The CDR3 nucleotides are TGTGCCAGCAGCCCAGGGCCTGACCCAGGGGAGACCCAGTACTTC.

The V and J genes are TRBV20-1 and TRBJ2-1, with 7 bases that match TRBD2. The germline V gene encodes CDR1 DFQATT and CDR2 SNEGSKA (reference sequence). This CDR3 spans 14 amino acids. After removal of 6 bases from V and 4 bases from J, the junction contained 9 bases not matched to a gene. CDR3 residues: CSATTGTTYNEQFF. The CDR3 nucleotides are TGCAGTGCCACTACCGGGACTACTTACAATGAGCAGTTCTTC.

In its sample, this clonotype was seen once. CDR3 bases: TGTGCCAGCAGCTCTAGGGGTTTAGGGAGCACAGATACGCAGTATTTT. Protein product: CASSSRGLGSTDTQYF. The rearrangement links TRBV7-9 to TRBJ2-3; D possibly corresponds to TRBD1 (5 bases). Trimming stripped 4 bases from V and 0 bases from J, with 14 bases between. This CDR3 is built from 16 residues. Germline loops: CDR1 SEHNR, CDR2 FQNEAQ (reference sequence).

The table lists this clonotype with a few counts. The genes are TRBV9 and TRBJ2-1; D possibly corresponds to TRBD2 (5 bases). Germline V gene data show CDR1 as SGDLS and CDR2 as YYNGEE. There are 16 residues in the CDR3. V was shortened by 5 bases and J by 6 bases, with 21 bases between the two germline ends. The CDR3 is CASSENPGRGSNEQFF. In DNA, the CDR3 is TGTGCCAGCAGTGAAAACCCTGGGAGAGGTTCCAATGAGCAGTTCTTC.

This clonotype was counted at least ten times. The CDR3 sequence is CASSLTSGGEYNEQFF. As DNA, the CDR3 is TGCGCCAGCAGCTTGACTAGCGGGGGAGAATACAATGAGCAGTTCTTC. The genes are TRBV5-1 and TRBJ2-1, with 11 bases that match TRBD2. The germline CDR1 and CDR2 sequences are SGHRS and YFSETQ. The CDR3 length is 16 residues. The V segment lost 1 base and the J segment 4 bases; nucleotides outside the gene matches: 4.

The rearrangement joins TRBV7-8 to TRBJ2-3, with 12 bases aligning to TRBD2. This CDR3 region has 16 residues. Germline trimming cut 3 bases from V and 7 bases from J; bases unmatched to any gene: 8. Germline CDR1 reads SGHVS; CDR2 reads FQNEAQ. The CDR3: CASSFLSTSGGHTQYF. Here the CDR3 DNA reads TGTGCCAGCAGCTTCCTCTCGACTAGCGGGGGACATACGCAGTATTTT.

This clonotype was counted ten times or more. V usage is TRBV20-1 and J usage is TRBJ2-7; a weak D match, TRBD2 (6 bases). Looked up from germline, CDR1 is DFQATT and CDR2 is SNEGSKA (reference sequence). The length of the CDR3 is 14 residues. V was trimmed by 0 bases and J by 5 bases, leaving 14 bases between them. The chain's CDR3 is CSARDPSGVNEQYF. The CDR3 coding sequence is TGCAGTGCTAGAGATCCTTCGGGAGTTAACGAGCAGTACTTC.